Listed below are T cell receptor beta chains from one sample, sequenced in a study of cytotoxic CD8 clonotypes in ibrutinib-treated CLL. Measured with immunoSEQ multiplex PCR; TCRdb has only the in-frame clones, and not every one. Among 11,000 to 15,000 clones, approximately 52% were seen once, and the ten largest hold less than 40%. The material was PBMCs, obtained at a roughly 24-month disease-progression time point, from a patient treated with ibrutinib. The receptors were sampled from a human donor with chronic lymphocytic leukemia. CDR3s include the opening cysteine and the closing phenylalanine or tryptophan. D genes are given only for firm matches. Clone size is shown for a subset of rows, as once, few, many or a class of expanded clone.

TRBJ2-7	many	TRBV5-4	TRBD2	CASSLGSGLELYEQYF	TGTGCCAGCAGCTTGGGTTCAGGACTAGAGCTCTACGAGCAGTACTTC
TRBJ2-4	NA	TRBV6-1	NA	CASTAGRGNIQYF	TGTGCCAGCACTGCGGGGAGGGGGAACATTCAGTACTTC
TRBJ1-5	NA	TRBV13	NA	CASSLARANQPQHF	TGTGCCAGCAGCTTAGCAAGGGCAAATCAGCCCCAGCATTTT
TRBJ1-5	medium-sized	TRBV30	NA	CAWSRDNSNQPQHF	TGTGCCTGGAGTCGTGATAATAGCAATCAGCCCCAGCATTTT
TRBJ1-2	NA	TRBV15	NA	CATSRTQGNYGYTF	TGTGCCACCAGCAGGACACAGGGTAACTATGGCTACACCTTC
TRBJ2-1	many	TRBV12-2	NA	CASRLRLAGGTYNEQFF	TGTGCAAGTCGCTTGCGACTAGCGGGGGGCACCTACAATGAGCAGTTCTTC
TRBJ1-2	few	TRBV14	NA	CASSPGRRPYGYTF	TGTGCCAGCAGTCCGGGACGGAGGCCCTATGGCTACACCTTC
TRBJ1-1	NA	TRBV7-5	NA	CASSRTRSDNTEAFF	TGTGCCAGCAGCAGGACCCGAAGCGATAACACTGAAGCTTTCTTT
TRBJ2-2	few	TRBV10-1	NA	CASSEMTRTGELFF	TGCGCCAGCAGCGAAATGACTAGGACCGGGGAGCTGTTTTTT
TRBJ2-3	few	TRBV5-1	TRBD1	CASSLGQGANTDTQYF	TGCGCCAGCAGCTTGGGACAGGGGGCAAACACAGATACGCAGTATTTT
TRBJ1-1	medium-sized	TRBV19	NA	CASSLGHTNTEAFF	TGTGCCAGTAGTTTGGGACACACGAACACTGAAGCTTTCTTT
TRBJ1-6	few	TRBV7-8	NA	CASSLNLNSPLHF	TGTGCCAGCAGCTTGAACTTAAATTCACCCCTCCACTTT
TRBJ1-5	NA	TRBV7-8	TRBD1	CASSSFGTGNQPQHF	TGTGCCAGCAGCTCGTTTGGGACAGGGAATCAGCCCCAGCATTTT
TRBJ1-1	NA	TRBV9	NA	CASSVGREANTEAFF	TGTGCCAGCAGCGTAGGTAGGGAAGCGAACACTGAAGCTTTCTTT
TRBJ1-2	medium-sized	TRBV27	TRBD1	CASLRQGWGYTF	TGTGCCAGCCTACGACAGGGTTGGGGCTACACCTTC
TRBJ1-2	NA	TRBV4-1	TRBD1	CASSQAPGGGGGYTF	TGCGCCAGCAGCCAAGCCCCAGGGGGAGGGGGTGGCTACACCTTC
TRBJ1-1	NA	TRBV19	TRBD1	CASSSTGSNTEAFF	TGTGCCAGTAGTTCGACAGGGAGTAACACTGAAGCTTTCTTT
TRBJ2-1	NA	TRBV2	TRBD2	CASSGLAGAVNEQFF	TGTGCCAGCAGTGGACTAGCGGGGGCGGTGAATGAGCAGTTCTTC
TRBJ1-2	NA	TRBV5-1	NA	CASSGGTRERGYTF	TGCGCCAGCAGCGGCGGGACAAGGGAGCGAGGCTACACCTTC
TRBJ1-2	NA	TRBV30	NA	CAWFGSYYGYTF	TGTGCCTGGTTTGGGTCGTACTATGGCTACACCTTC
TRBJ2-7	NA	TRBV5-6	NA	CASSSDLSHGQYF	TGTGCCAGCAGCTCGGACCTAAGCCACGGGCAGTACTTC
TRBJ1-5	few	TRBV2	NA	CASSDSYNQPQHF	TGTGCCAGCAGTGACAGCTACAATCAGCCCCAGCATTTT
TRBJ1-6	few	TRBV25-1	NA	CASSGDLTPLHF	TGTGCCAGCAGTGGTGATCTTACACCCCTCCACTTT
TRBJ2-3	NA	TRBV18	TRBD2	CASSPSSSGSTDTQYF	TGTGCCAGCTCACCCTCTTCTAGCGGGAGCACAGATACGCAGTATTTT
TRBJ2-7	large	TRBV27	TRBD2	CASGRRSGGKPYEQYF	TGTGCCAGCGGCCGAAGGAGCGGGGGGAAACCTTACGAGCAGTACTTC
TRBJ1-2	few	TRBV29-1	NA	CSVDPGERPNGYTF	TGCAGCGTTGACCCAGGGGAGAGACCAAATGGCTACACCTTC
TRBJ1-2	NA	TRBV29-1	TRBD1	CSVPGQGDYGYTF	TGCAGCGTTCCGGGACAGGGTGACTATGGCTACACCTTC
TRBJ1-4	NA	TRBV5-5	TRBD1	CASSMGQATNEKLFF	TGTGCCAGCAGCATGGGACAGGCAACTAATGAAAAACTGTTTTTT
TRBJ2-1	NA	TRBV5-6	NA	CASSFWRLNEQFF	TGTGCCAGCAGCTTCTGGCGGTTAAATGAGCAGTTCTTC
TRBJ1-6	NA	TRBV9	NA	CASSGGGRSNSPLHF	TGTGCCAGCAGCGGTGGGGGGCGTAGTAATTCACCCCTCCACTTT
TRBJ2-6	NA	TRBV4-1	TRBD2	CASSQRRLAGVGSGANVLTF	TGCGCCAGCAGCCAACGGAGGCTAGCGGGGGTGGGCTCTGGGGCCAACGTCCTGACTTTC
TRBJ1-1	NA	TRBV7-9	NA	CASSFGGPIMGTEAFF	TGTGCCAGCAGCTTCGGCGGGCCCATAATGGGCACTGAAGCTTTCTTT
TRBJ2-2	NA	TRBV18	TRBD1	CASSPRTGYAGELFF	TGTGCCAGCTCACCAAGGACAGGGTACGCCGGGGAGCTGTTTTTT
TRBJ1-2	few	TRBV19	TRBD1	CASSSGQGYGYTF	TGTGCCAGTAGTTCTGGACAGGGATATGGCTACACCTTC
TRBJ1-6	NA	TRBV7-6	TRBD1	CASSLMGQGRSPLHF	TGTGCCAGCAGCTTGATGGGACAGGGTCGGTCACCCCTCCACTTT
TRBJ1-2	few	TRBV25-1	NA	CASSESWGYGYTF	TGTGCCAGCAGTGAATCTTGGGGCTATGGCTACACCTTC
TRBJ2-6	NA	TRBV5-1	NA	CASSLVGSESGANVLTF	TGCGCCAGCAGCTTGGTGGGCAGCGAGTCTGGGGCCAACGTCCTGACTTTC
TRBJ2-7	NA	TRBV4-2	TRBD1	CASSQARGQGFSYEQYF	TGTGCCAGCAGCCAAGCAAGGGGACAGGGTTTTTCCTACGAGCAGTACTTC
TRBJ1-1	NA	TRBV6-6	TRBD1	CASSYSGTGVAEAFF	TGTGCCAGCAGTTACTCTGGGACAGGGGTCGCTGAAGCTTTCTTT